This entry describes one TCR beta chain. Its antigen is undetermined. The sample is drawn from a study of cytomegalovirus exposure and HLA in healthy donors. Whole-study findings and limits: Several of the most significant clusters appeared, in a later analysis, to be linked to common viral pathogens. Overall, under 200 TCR beta chains were annotated as cytomegalovirus-associated.

The PCR contained 60 Vbeta and 13 Jbeta primers. Source study methods: Later, an analysis found 75 million to 90 million unique TCR beta chains, and roughly 9.9 million of these were shared. Sequencing was performed with immunoSEQ multiplex PCR; in TCRdb, only in-frame clones are kept and a portion is missing. V, J and clone size derive from that table, while D and trimming were established from the DNA sequence. The sample has roughly 200,000 clones, approximately 82% seen once. The CDR3 covers 16 residues. Per the germline V gene, CDR1 is MGHDK and CDR2 is SYGVNS. The chain is built from TRBV25-1 and TRBJ2-7; 7 bases line up with TRBD2. The DNA end favors TRBJ2-1, so the J call may be wrong. The sample comprised PBMCs. The clonotype originates from a young woman in good health and CMV-seronegative. The chain's CDR3 is CASSEWDYWGGNEQFF. CDR3 coding DNA: TGTGCCAGCAGTGAATGGGACTATTGGGGGGGAAATGAGCAGTTCTTC.